This T cell receptor beta chain was observed in a study of regulatory T cells in long-lasting Graves disease. General study results and limits: Persistent Graves' patients had lower TCR diversity than newly diagnosed ones.

The time point here: newly diagnosed GD, antithyroid drugs for less than 3 months. PBMCs provided the RNA from which the TCR library was made. V lost 6 bases and J lost 9; bases outside the gene matches: 8. The CDR3 has 13 amino acids. The germline CDR1 and CDR2 sequences are SGHTA and FQGNSA. Arm-PCR of CDR3 regions and iRepertoire HTBI primers were the basis on which TCR beta libraries were built. TCRdb reanalysed the multiplex PCR reads using MiXCR and keeps one entry per CDR3 protein. The data hold about 530,000 distinct CDR3 sequences, with about 16% observed a single time. This clonotype has ten or more counts. No antigen is known for it. These data also formed part of another study, on T cells in Graves' hyperthyroidism and ophthalmopathy.

The chain uses TRBV7-2 and TRBJ2-1; TRBD1 aligns across 7 bases. The specimen was peripheral blood mononuclear cells (PBMCs), collected at new diagnosis, from a patient treated with antithyroid drugs. The clonotype originates from a woman aged 40-60 years with Graves disease. CDR3: CASRPDRDVEQFF. The CDR3 bases are TGTGCCAGCAGACCTGACAGGGACGTTGAGCAGTTCTTC.